This TCR beta chain derives from a study of OX40 agonist ivuxolimab in advanced cancers. Across the study: At 0.01 to 10 mg/kg, ivuxolimab was administered intravenously to patients every 2 weeks. Allowance was made for prior anti-PD-1, anti-PD-L1 or anti-CTLA-4 therapy, and about 40% had some. Study observations and caveats: There were, on average, more expanded clones in CD8+ T cells than in CD4+.

Using immunoSEQ multiplex PCR, the repertoire was profiled, and TCRdb retains in-frame clones only, with some absent. The sample lists 40,000 to 50,000 clones; over 75% were seen once. Trimming took off 6 bases at V and 2 bases at J, with 17 bases between the two ends. CDR1 and CDR2 from the germline V gene are MDHEN and SYDVKM. The CDR3 consists of 15 residues. The cohort excluded patients with autoimmune disease history or systemic immunosuppression. As to this clone: Its antigen is currently unknown.

This sequence originates from an adult with an advanced solid tumor such as melanoma, head and neck, liver or kidney cancer. V usage is TRBV28 and J usage is TRBJ2-7; the D gene is possibly TRBD1 (5 bases). The material was CD4+ or CD8+ T cells sorted from blood, obtained in a trial of the OX40 agonist ivuxolimab. This CDR3 is CASRSTGQSPYEQYF. The CDR3 bases are TGTGCCAGCAGATCGACTGGACAAAGCCCCTACGAGCAGTACTTC.